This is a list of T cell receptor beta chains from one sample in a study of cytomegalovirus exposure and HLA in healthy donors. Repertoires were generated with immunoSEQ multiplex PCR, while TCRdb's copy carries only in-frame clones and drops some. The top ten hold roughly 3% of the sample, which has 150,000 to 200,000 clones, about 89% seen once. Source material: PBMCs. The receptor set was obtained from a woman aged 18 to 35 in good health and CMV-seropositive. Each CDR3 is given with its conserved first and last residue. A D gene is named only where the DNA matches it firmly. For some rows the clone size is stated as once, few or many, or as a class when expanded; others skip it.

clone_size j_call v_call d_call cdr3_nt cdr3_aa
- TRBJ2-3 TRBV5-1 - TGCGCCAGCAGCTTGCGCGGTGGCGGGAACCTCCCAGATACGCAGTATTTT CASSLRGGGNLPDTQYF
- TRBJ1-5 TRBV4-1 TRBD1 TGCGCCAGCAGCCAAAGTCCAGGGGGCCTGAGCAATCAGCCCCAGCATTTT CASSQSPGGLSNQPQHF
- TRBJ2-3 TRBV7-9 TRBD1 TGTGCCAGCAGCTTAGCCACAGGGGGGAGCGCAGATACGCAGTATTTT CASSLATGGSADTQYF
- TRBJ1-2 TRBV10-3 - TGTGCCATCAGTGAGTCTGTTACAGGAGAATATGGCTACACCTTC CAISESVTGEYGYTF
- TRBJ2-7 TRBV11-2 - TGTGCCAGCACTGCCGAGCCAGGTACCTACGAGCAGTACTTC CASTAEPGTYEQYF
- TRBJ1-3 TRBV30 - TGTGCCTGGAGTGTAGCGAGCTCTGGAAACACCATATATTTT CAWSVASSGNTIYF
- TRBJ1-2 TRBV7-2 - TGTGCCAGCAGCTCACCCACAGGGGGCTACACCTTC CASSSPTGGYTF
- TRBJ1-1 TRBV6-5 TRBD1 TGTGCCAGCAGTTACTACAGGGGGCGGGACACTGAAGCTTTCTTT CASSYYRGRDTEAFF
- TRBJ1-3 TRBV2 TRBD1 TGTGCCAGCAGTGAGCAGGCCCTTTCTTTGGGGACAGGCGGAAACACCATATATTTT CASSEQALSLGTGGNTIYF
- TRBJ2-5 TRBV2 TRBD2 TGTGCCAGCAAGCGGGGTGATGCGGGACGAGAGACCCAGTACTTC CASKRGDAGRETQYF
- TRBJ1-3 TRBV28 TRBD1 TGTGCCAGCAGGGGCAGGGGGCACGGAAACACCATATATTTT CASRGRGHGNTIYF
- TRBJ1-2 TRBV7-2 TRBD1 TGTGCCAGCAGCGTCGACAGGGCCTACTATGGCTACACCTTC CASSVDRAYYGYTF
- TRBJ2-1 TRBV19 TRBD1 TGTGCCAGTAGTACGACAGGGGCTGTCCACAATGAGCAGTTCTTC CASSTTGAVHNEQFF
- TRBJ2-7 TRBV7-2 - TGTGCCAGCAGCTTAGTTGGGCAGGACTCCTACGAGCAGTACTTC CASSLVGQDSYEQYF
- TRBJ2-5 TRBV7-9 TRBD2 TGTGCCAGCAGCCCCGAACTAGCGGACCAAGAGACCCAGTACTTC CASSPELADQETQYF
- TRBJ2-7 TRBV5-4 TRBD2 TGTGCCAGCAGCGTCCCGAGGGACTACCATTACGAGCAGTACTTC CASSVPRDYHYEQYF
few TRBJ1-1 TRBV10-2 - TGCGCCAGCAGAGGCGAGGCACAGAACACTGAAGCTTTCTTT CASRGEAQNTEAFF
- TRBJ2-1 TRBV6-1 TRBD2 TGTGCCAGCAGTTTGACTAGCGGGGTTTACAATGAGCAGTTCTTC CASSLTSGVYNEQFF
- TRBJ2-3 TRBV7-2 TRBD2 TGTGCCAGCAGCTTGGGTAGCGGGATAGGCGGCACAGATACGCAGTATTTT CASSLGSGIGGTDTQYF
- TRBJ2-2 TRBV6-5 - TGTGCCAGCGGGGGGGCATATAACGGGGAGCTGTTTTTT CASGGAYNGELFF
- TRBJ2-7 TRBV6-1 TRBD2 TGTGCCAGCAGTGAATTTGGCGGGAGAATCTCCTACGAGCAGTACTTC CASSEFGGRISYEQYF
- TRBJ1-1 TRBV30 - TGTGCCTGGAGTGTTAGGGGCACTGAAGCTTTCTTT CAWSVRGTEAFF
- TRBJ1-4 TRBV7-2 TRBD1 TGTGCCAGCAGCTTAGCGGGACAGGGGAAACTGTTTTTT CASSLAGQGKLFF
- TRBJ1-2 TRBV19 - TGTGCCAGTAGTGAGGCAGCTTTCGAGTATGGCTACACCTTC CASSEAAFEYGYTF
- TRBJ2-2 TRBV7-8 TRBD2 TGTGCCAGCAGCTGGCCGCCCGGGACTAGCGGGAGCAACGGGGAGCTGTTTTTT CASSWPPGTSGSNGELFF
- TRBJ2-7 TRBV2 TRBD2 TGTGCCAGCAGTCAACAGACTAGCGGCTCCTACGAGCAGTACTTC CASSQQTSGSYEQYF
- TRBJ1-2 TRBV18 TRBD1 TGTGCCAGCTCACCCGACAGGGGGCATCGCTATGGCTACACCTTC CASSPDRGHRYGYTF
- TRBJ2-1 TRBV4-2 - TGTGCCAGCAGCCAAGAACCAATCTCGGGTCTCTACAATGAGCAGTTCTTC CASSQEPISGLYNEQFF
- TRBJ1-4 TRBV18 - TGTGCCAGCTCACCACGGGGGGTCCCTAATGAAAAACTGTTTTTT CASSPRGVPNEKLFF
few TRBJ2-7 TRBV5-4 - TGTGCCAGCAGCCGCCTCCCCGACTTCGGCGAGCAGTACTTC CASSRLPDFGEQYF